The 20 T cell receptor beta chains reported below all come from one sample, sequenced in a study of vaccination effects on CD4 cells after COVID-19. Using immunoSEQ multiplex PCR, the repertoire was profiled, and TCRdb retains in-frame clones only, with some absent. The sample lists about 81,000 clones; under 80% were seen once. Antigen-specific CD4+ T cells were expanded (with viral peptide pools) by the ViraFEST assay ahead of sequencing. The authors isolated CD4+ T cells after around 9 days of culture. All participants had two doses of either the BNT162b2 or mRNA-1273 vaccine. Their target antigens are unknown. Sequences were derived from CD4+ T cells from PBMCs cultured with HCoV-OC43 spike peptides, sampled after COVID-19 vaccination. Specified subset: HCoV-OC43 spike overlapping peptide pool stimulation. The receptors stem from a human donor who received a COVID-19 vaccine.

This sequence joins TRBV7-2 and TRBJ1-1; no definite D call. CDR3 length equals 15 residues. V lost 2 bases, J lost 8 bases, and 18 bases lay in between. Germline V gene lookup returns CDR1 SGHTA and CDR2 FQGNSA. As DNA, the CDR3 is TGTGCCAGCAGCTTAACCCCCGGGGTGGGAGCAGAAGCTTTCTTT. Translated: CASSLTPGVGAEAFF.

The CDR3 sequence is CATSDSLTGEKLFF. The CDR3 DNA sequence: TGTGCCACCAGTGATTCCCTCACAGGTGAAAAACTGTTTTTT. The J gene is TRBJ1-4, the V gene TRBV24-1; tentative D call: TRBD1 (5 bases). Per germline, CDR1 KGHDR and CDR2 SFDVKD. CDR3 length: 14 amino acids. Trimming stripped 2 bases from V and 7 bases from J, with 10 bases between.

This sequence joins TRBV7-2 and TRBJ2-3; 8 bases line up with TRBD1. CDR3 length: 16 amino acids. V lost 3 bases and J lost 3; bases outside the gene matches: 8. Germline lookup yields CDR1 SGHTA and CDR2 FQGNSA. The chain's CDR3 is CASSLRGQGGTDTQYF. The CDR3 DNA is TGTGCCAGCAGCTTGAGAGGACAGGGTGGGACAGATACGCAGTATTTT.

This clone is a singleton in its sample. V is TRBV19 and J is TRBJ2-6, with TRBD2 identical over 9 bases. Losses at the gene ends were 2 bases for V and 1 base for J; bases not matched to a gene: 3. The CDR3 length is 17 residues. Germline values: CDR1 LNHDA, CDR2 SQIVND (reference sequence). The CDR3 DNA reads as TGTGCCAGTAGTATATATGCGGGGGGGTCTGGGGCCAACGTCCTGACTTTC. This encodes CASSIYAGGSGANVLTF.

This chain joins TRBV5-1 and TRBJ1-1; D is possibly TRBD1 (6 bases). This CDR3 has 14 residues. Germline V gene sequence: CDR1 SGHRS, CDR2 YFSETQ. V lost 2 bases and J 3 bases, leaving 11 bases between the germline ends. The CDR3, as DNA: TGCGCCAGCAGCTTTCAAGGGGGGGACACTGAAGCTTTCTTT. It specifies CASSFQGGDTEAFF.

V and J are TRBV5-6 and TRBJ2-5; 7 bases match TRBD1. This CDR3 has 16 amino acids. Trimming took 2 bases from V and 5 from J; bases not matched to a gene: 12. Germline-derived CDR1 and CDR2 are SGHDT and YYEEEE. The CDR3 DNA follows: TGTGCCAGCAGCTTACGTAGGACAGGAGGTTTGGAGACCCAGTACTTC. It encodes CASSLRRTGGLETQYF.

This clone was observed a handful of times. The V gene is TRBV7-3, the J gene TRBJ2-2; D is tentatively TRBD1 or TRBD2 (7 bases each). Trimming cost V 2 bases and J 5 bases, with 12 bases left between them. The CDR3 consists of 15 residues. The germline gives CDR1 SGHTA, CDR2 FQGTGA. DNA for the CDR3: TGTGCCAGCAGCTTACGGCAGGGGGGGACCGGGGAGCTGTTTTTT. Amino acid sequence: CASSLRQGGTGELFF.

The sample holds a few counts of this clone. This chain links TRBV4-2 with TRBJ1-3; the D gene is possibly TRBD1 (6 bases). Germline V gene data show CDR1 as LGHNA and CDR2 as YNFKEQ. V shed 1 base and J shed 4 bases, with 17 bases lying between them. This CDR3 has 17 residues. CDR3 loop: CASSQGPAGGAGNTIYF. The CDR3 DNA reads as TGTGCCAGCAGCCAAGGACCCGCTGGGGGGGCAGGAAACACCATATATTTT.

The chain uses TRBV7-2 and TRBJ2-3; 9 positions match TRBD2. Germline lookup yields CDR1 SGHTA and CDR2 FQGNSA. V was pared by 6 bases and J by 4 bases, with 8 bases of the junction left unmatched. CDR3 length: 15 residues. CDR3 nucleotide sequence: TGTGCCAGCAGGGCGGGGGGGCGGTCTCCAGATACGCAGTATTTT. Translated, it gives CASRAGGRSPDTQYF. Looking up the rest from reference TRBV7-2 and TRBJ2-3 gives the full variable domain: GAGVSQSPSNKVTEKGKDVELRCDPISGHTALYWYRQSLGQGLEFLIYFQGNSAPDKSGLPSDRFSAERTGGSVSTLTIQRTQQEDSAVYLCASRAGGRSPDTQYFGPGTRLTVL.

The chain joins TRBV7-2 to TRBJ2-7, with D hard to call. The germline V and J ends were trimmed by 4 bases and 4 bases, with 17 bases remaining between them. Germline lookup yields CDR1 SGHTA and CDR2 FQGNSA. The CDR3 runs 15 residues. The CDR3 DNA follows: TGTGCCAGCAGCTATAATTTGGGTCCTACTTACGAGCAGTACGTC. It is translated as CASSYNLGPTYEQYV.

The chain is built from TRBV5-1 and TRBJ1-2; TRBD1 agrees at 7 bases. V shed 4 bases, J shed 5 bases, and the junction held 8 bases outside the gene matches. The CDR3 has 14 amino acids. CDR1 is SGHRS, CDR2 YFSETQ, per germline. The CDR3 nucleotides read TGCGCCAGCAGCCATAAAACGACAGGGTATGGCTACACCTTC. Translating gives CASSHKTTGYGYTF.

The V gene is TRBV3-1 (or the pseudogene TRBV3-2), the J gene TRBJ1-2, with a possible D match to TRBD1 (5 bases). Germline V lookup: CDR1 LGHDT, CDR2 YNNKEL (reference sequence). The V end lost 3 bases, the J end lost 0 bases, and 11 bases lay between the germline ends. This CDR3 contains 15 residues. CDR3 DNA: TGTGCCAGCAGCCAGGGACCCGTAGCTAACTATGGCTACACCTTC. It yields the protein CASSQGPVANYGYTF.

Here the CDR3 reads CASSLYIRGGETQYF. The CDR3 DNA sequence: TGCGCCAGCAGCCTATACATAAGGGGAGGAGAGACCCAGTACTTC. The chain couples TRBV4-1 to TRBJ2-5, with D possibly being TRBD2 (6 bases). The germline V gene has CDR1 MGHRA and CDR2 YSYEKL. V dropped 4 bases and J dropped 4 bases, with 16 bases sitting between them. This CDR3 has 15 residues.

V usage is TRBV14 and J usage is TRBJ1-1, with a tentative D call TRBD1 (6 bases). Germline values: CDR1 SGHDN, CDR2 FVKESK. The CDR3 has 16 residues. V lost 4 bases and J lost 3, with 18 bases in between. The CDR3 DNA sequence: TGTGCCAGCAGCCCCCTCGCCCGGACAGCCGACACTGAAGCTTTCTTT. Translated: CASSPLARTADTEAFF.

This sequence joins TRBV7-2 and TRBJ2-1, with a possible D match to TRBD2 (5 bases). Germline V lookup: CDR1 SGHTA, CDR2 FQGNSA. Trimming left V 3 bases short and J 2 bases short, with 14 bases between. The CDR3 has 16 amino acids. Written as DNA, the CDR3 is TGTGCCAGCAGCTTGGAGAGACTAAGTCCCTACAATGAGCAGTTCTTC. This translates into CASSLERLSPYNEQFF.

This rearrangement joins TRBV6-4 to TRBJ2-7; either TRBD1 or TRBD2 may supply D (7 bases each). The CDR3 is 20 residues long. CDR1 is MRHNA and CDR2 is SNTAGT in the germline V gene. The V end lost 0 bases, the J end lost 3 bases, and 27 bases lay between the germline ends. For the CDR3, the DNA is TGTGCCAGCAGTGACTCGCAGTTGAGCAGGGGGGGATGGTGCGACTACGAGCAGTACGTC. Its translation: CASSDSQLSRGGWCDYEQYV.

This sequence joins TRBV6-2 or TRBV6-3 and TRBJ1-1; 10 bases match TRBD1. The CDR3 is made up of 15 amino acids. CDR1 and CDR2 from the germline V gene are MNHEY and SVGEGT. The trim removed 2 bases at V and 11 bases at J, leaving 11 bases unmatched. DNA of the CDR3: TGTGCCAGCAGTTACCCTGCCGGGACAGGGGCTGTTGCTTTCTTT. This sequence encodes CASSYPAGTGAVAFF.

This clone was picked up one time. The V and J genes are TRBV10-3 and TRBJ2-7, with 9 bases lining up with TRBD1. Trimming cost V 3 bases and J 6 bases; bases outside gene matches: 3. The CDR3 has 13 amino acids. Germline loops: CDR1 ENHRY, CDR2 SYGVKD. The CDR3 DNA reads as TGTGCCATCAGTGACTTGACAGGGGGCGAGCAGTACGTC. Its protein product is CAISDLTGGEQYV.

The gene calls are TRBV28 and TRBJ1-2; D not certain. Germline CDR1 MDHEN, CDR2 SYDVKM. This CDR3 has 11 residues. V lost 4 bases to trimming and J lost 10 bases, with 10 bases between them. This CDR3 reads CASSSRGTYTF. The DNA of the CDR3 is TGTGCCAGCAGTTCTCGCGGAACCTACACCTTC.

The chain links TRBV12-3 or TRBV12-4 to TRBJ1-2; D is uncertain. V lost 11 bases to trimming and J lost 7 bases, with 11 bases between them. CDR3 length: 10 residues. CDR3 amino acids: CAHMTTGYTF. CDR3 DNA: TGTGCCCACATGACCACTGGCTACACCTTC.